Listed below are T cell receptor beta chains from one sample, sequenced in a study of B cell selection in AIRE deficiency. Assay used: immunoSEQ multiplex PCR; TCRdb lists only in-frame clones, some missing. The table has approximately 21,000 clones, over 90% seen once. The sequenced sample was Tregs sorted from PBMCs. These TCRs come from a human donor with AIRE deficiency. Both conserved end residues are part of each CDR3. Fields, in order: D gene, CDR3 length, clone size, V gene, J gene, CDR3 DNA, CDR3 protein. D genes are given only for firm matches. Clone size appears in some rows only: once, few, many, or a class for an expanded clone.

.	18	.	TRBV7-9	TRBJ2-5	TGTGCCAGCAGCCCATTACATTTTACACTTAATTTTTTGGAGACCCAGTACTTC	CASSPLHFTLNFLETQYF
.	17	.	TRBV5-6	TRBJ2-1	TGTGCCAGCAGCTTCCGACTTGGGGGAGGTTCCTACAATGAGCAGTTCTTC	CASSFRLGGGSYNEQFF
.	13	.	TRBV19	TRBJ1-2	TGTGCCAGTAGTATCCCCAGGGAGAATGGCTACACCTTC	CASSIPRENGYTF
.	11	.	TRBV2	TRBJ1-2	TGTGCCAGCTTGAGTCGGGGTGGCTACACCTTC	CASLSRGGYTF
TRBD1	14	.	TRBV27	TRBJ1-4	TGTGCCAGCAGAGTACAGGGGAAGGAAGAAAAACTGTTTTTT	CASRVQGKEEKLFF
.	14	.	TRBV5-1	TRBJ2-1	TGCGCCAGCAGCTTGTTTGGGACTTACAATGAGCAGTTCTTC	CASSLFGTYNEQFF
TRBD2	16	.	TRBV5-1	TRBJ2-2	TGCGCCAGCAGCTTCAAAGCGGGAGTGAGCACCGGGGAGCTGTTTTTT	CASSFKAGVSTGELFF
.	15	.	TRBV6-5	TRBJ1-2	TGTGCCAGCAGCCCAGGCTTACGGGGTAGCTATGGCTACACCTTC	CASSPGLRGSYGYTF
.	14	.	TRBV2	TRBJ2-1	TGTGCCAGCAGTGAGCGGCGAGTCTACAATGAGCAGTTCTTC	CASSERRVYNEQFF
.	13	.	TRBV14	TRBJ1-2	TGTGCCAGCAGCCGCCCTTTTCAGGCCGGCTACACCTTC	CASSRPFQAGYTF
TRBD2	15	.	TRBV27	TRBJ2-7	TGTGCCAGCAGCGGCTACGGGGGGAGCTCCTACGAGCAGTACTTC	CASSGYGGSSYEQYF
TRBD2	15	.	TRBV9	TRBJ2-7	TGTGCCAGCAGCGTAGATAGCGGGAACTCCTACGAGCAGTACTTC	CASSVDSGNSYEQYF
.	16	.	TRBV18	TRBJ2-7	TGTGCCAGCTCGCGCCTCATGCAGGGGACCTCCTACGAGCAGTACTTC	CASSRLMQGTSYEQYF
TRBD1	15	.	TRBV19	TRBJ2-4	TGTGCCAGTAGATCAGGGGGCTTGGTCAAAAACATTCAGTACTTC	CASRSGGLVKNIQYF
TRBD1	17	.	TRBV27	TRBJ2-7	TGTGCCAGCAGTATGAACTCTCGGACAGGGCGGACCTACGAGCAGTACTTC	CASSMNSRTGRTYEQYF
.	15	.	TRBV2	TRBJ1-5	TGTGCCAGCAGTGTCGAGTCATCCCTGGGGCAGCCCCAGCATTTT	CASSVESSLGQPQHF
.	14	.	TRBV7-9	TRBJ2-1	TGTGCCAGCAGCTTAGAGGCCGCAAGCAATGAGCAGTTCTTC	CASSLEAASNEQFF
.	15	.	TRBV19	TRBJ1-5	TGTGCCAGTAGTAGCCATTGGGACAAACGCCAGCCCCAGCATTTT	CASSSHWDKRQPQHF
.	15	.	TRBV10-3	TRBJ1-2	TGTGCCATCAGTGAGTCCGGGTCTTGGGCCTATGGCTACACCTTC	CAISESGSWAYGYTF
.	14	.	TRBV5-4	TRBJ2-3	TGTGCCAGCAGCTTACGCGGTTCAGTAGATACGCAGTATTTT	CASSLRGSVDTQYF
TRBD1	13	.	TRBV6-5	TRBJ1-1	TGTGCCAGCAAGGGACAGTTGAACACTGAAGCTTTCTTT	CASKGQLNTEAFF
.	18	once	TRBV7-8	TRBJ2-7	TGTGCCAGCAGCTTCCTTGTCTCACCAGGGAGGAGGTCCTACGAGCAGTACTTC	CASSFLVSPGRRSYEQYF
.	13	.	TRBV25-1	TRBJ1-1	TGTGCCAGCAGACGGACAGCTAACACTGAAGCTTTCTTT	CASRRTANTEAFF
TRBD1	14	.	TRBV5-6	TRBJ1-4	TGTGCCAGCACCCTACAGGGGGTAGGTGAAAAACTGTTTTTT	CASTLQGVGEKLFF
.	15	.	TRBV5-1	TRBJ1-2	TGCGCCAGCAGCGTGGGGCGGTACACCAACTATGGCTACACCTTC	CASSVGRYTNYGYTF
TRBD2	21	.	TRBV15	TRBJ2-1	TGTGCCACCAGCAGAGTGGCGGGACTAGCGGGAGGGATAGCAAGGTACAATGAGCAGTTCTTC	CATSRVAGLAGGIARYNEQFF
TRBD1	15	once	TRBV4-2	TRBJ1-2	TGTGCCAGCAGCCAAGAACAGGGGGAAGGCTATGGCTACACCTTC	CASSQEQGEGYGYTF
.	15	.	TRBV5-3	TRBJ1-4	TGTGCCAGAAGCGCGAGGGTACCGGGAAAGGAAAAACTGTTTTTT	CARSARVPGKEKLFF
.	12	.	TRBV5-4	TRBJ1-1	TGTGCCAGCAGCTTCGGGAACGTGGGAGCTTTCTTT	CASSFGNVGAFF
TRBD2	16	.	TRBV5-1	TRBJ2-1	TGCGCCAGCTCCTTATTTAGCGGGGGGGTTTACAATGAGCAGTTCTTC	CASSLFSGGVYNEQFF
.	14	.	TRBV25-1	TRBJ2-7	TGTGCCAGCAGCCAAAACACTAGATCCTACGAGCAGTACTTC	CASSQNTRSYEQYF
.	14	.	TRBV9	TRBJ1-1	TGTGCCAGCAGCGTAGGAGGGGCGAACACTGAAGCTTTCTTT	CASSVGGANTEAFF
.	15	.	TRBV19	TRBJ2-3	TGTGCCAGTAGTACCTCCGGGACGGCTACAGATACGCAGTATTTT	CASSTSGTATDTQYF